The rows below give T cell receptor beta chains drawn from one sample of a study of cytomegalovirus exposure and HLA in healthy donors. Method: immunoSEQ multiplex PCR; TCRdb's copy keeps in-frame clones and lacks some. The repertoire holds roughly 82,000 clones, with approximately 72% as singletons. The sequenced material came from PBMCs. The source is a woman aged 40 to 50 in good health and CMV-seropositive. CDR3s include the opening cysteine and the closing phenylalanine or tryptophan. A D gene is named only where the DNA matches it firmly. Size tells how often a clone was seen (once, few, many) or the class of an expanded clone, and some rows leave it out.

j_gene: TRBJ2-6; v_gene: TRBV5-1; d_gene: -; abundance: -; CDR3nt: TGCGCCAGCAGCGACGACTTCTCTGGGGCCAACGTCCTGACTTTC; CDR3aa: CASSDDFSGANVLTF
j_gene: TRBJ2-7; v_gene: TRBV2; d_gene: -; abundance: -; CDR3nt: TGTGCCAGCAGTGTAGAGCCCTACGAGCAGTACTTC; CDR3aa: CASSVEPYEQYF
j_gene: TRBJ2-3; v_gene: TRBV28; d_gene: TRBD2; abundance: -; CDR3nt: TGTGCCAGCAGAACTAGCGGGGGCACAGATACGCAGTATTTT; CDR3aa: CASRTSGGTDTQYF
j_gene: TRBJ2-6; v_gene: TRBV6-1; d_gene: -; abundance: -; CDR3nt: TGTGCCAGCAGTGAGTTGCAGTCTGGGGCCAACGTCCTGACTTTC; CDR3aa: CASSELQSGANVLTF
j_gene: TRBJ1-2; v_gene: TRBV6-6; d_gene: TRBD1; abundance: -; CDR3nt: TGTGCCAGCAGTCCAACCGGGACAGGGATCGGTGGCTACACCTTC; CDR3aa: CASSPTGTGIGGYTF
j_gene: TRBJ1-2; v_gene: TRBV5-4; d_gene: -; abundance: -; CDR3nt: TGTGCCAGCAGCCCCGAGGCCCTCAGTGGCTACACCTTC; CDR3aa: CASSPEALSGYTF
j_gene: TRBJ2-3; v_gene: TRBV4-1; d_gene: -; abundance: -; CDR3nt: TGCGCCAGCAGCCAAGATATGGCGGGGCCCCGCACAGATACGCAGTATTTT; CDR3aa: CASSQDMAGPRTDTQYF
j_gene: TRBJ2-1; v_gene: TRBV4-2; d_gene: TRBD2; abundance: -; CDR3nt: TGTGCCAGCAGCCAAGGAGGTAGCGGGGGGGCCAGGTCCTACAATGAGCAGTTCTTC; CDR3aa: CASSQGGSGGARSYNEQFF
j_gene: TRBJ2-7; v_gene: TRBV7-2; d_gene: -; abundance: once; CDR3nt: TGTGCCAGCAGCTCAGGCAGGGGTCCCTACGAGCAGTACTTC; CDR3aa: CASSSGRGPYEQYF
j_gene: TRBJ2-7; v_gene: TRBV6-1; d_gene: TRBD1; abundance: few; CDR3nt: TGTGCCAGCAGTTTAAGCCCGGGGACAGGGGAGGAGTACTTC; CDR3aa: CASSLSPGTGEEYF